What follows describes a single T cell receptor (beta chain). This sample was taken from a study of blood T cell repertoires in COVID-19. TCRdb's table, derived via immunoSEQ multiplex PCR, lists solely in-frame clones and lacks some. The sample lists some 300,000 clones; about nine tenths were seen once. Trimming took 3 bases from V and 1 from J, leaving 6 bases between them. The length of the CDR3 is 13 residues. Germline V CDR1 and CDR2: MDHEN, SYDVKM. The J gene is TRBJ1-2, the V gene TRBV28, with D unresolved. This receptor was obtained from a woman in her forties or fifties who had been exposed to COVID-19. Sequences were obtained from PBMCs or T cells enriched from blood (not recorded which). CDR3 in DNA: TGTGCCAGCAGTTTCAAAAATAACTATGGCTACACCTTC. This encodes CASSFKNNYGYTF.